The T cell receptor (beta chain) under discussion was sequenced for a study of T cell repertoires in cytomegalovirus infection. Study information: Shared public TCR beta signatures pointed to both CMV infection and a matching HLA type. General study results and limits: The ex vivo response showed dominance by HLA-C-restricted CMV-specific TCR beta clonotypes.

MiXCR was run by TCRdb on the reads, yielding one entry per CDR3 protein. The table includes around 550,000 distinct CDR3 sequences, about 26% detected once. This clonotype was seen repeatedly, ten times or more. Its antigen is as yet unknown. This CDR3 contains 14 residues. With 1 base removed from V and 7 bases from J, the gap between germline ends came to 13 bases. Germline V gene lookup returns CDR1 SGHVS and CDR2 FNYEAQ. Sequences were obtained from PBMCs. This TCR was sampled from a human donor in good health (CMV status not recorded). Some clones in this sample may be carry-over from other donors' samples. The chain uses TRBV7-6 and TRBJ2-5; D is possibly TRBD1 (5 bases). The CDR3 region is CASSLGGPLGTQYF. CDR3 coding DNA: TGTGCCAGCAGCTTAGGGGGCCCTTTAGGGACCCAGTACTTC.